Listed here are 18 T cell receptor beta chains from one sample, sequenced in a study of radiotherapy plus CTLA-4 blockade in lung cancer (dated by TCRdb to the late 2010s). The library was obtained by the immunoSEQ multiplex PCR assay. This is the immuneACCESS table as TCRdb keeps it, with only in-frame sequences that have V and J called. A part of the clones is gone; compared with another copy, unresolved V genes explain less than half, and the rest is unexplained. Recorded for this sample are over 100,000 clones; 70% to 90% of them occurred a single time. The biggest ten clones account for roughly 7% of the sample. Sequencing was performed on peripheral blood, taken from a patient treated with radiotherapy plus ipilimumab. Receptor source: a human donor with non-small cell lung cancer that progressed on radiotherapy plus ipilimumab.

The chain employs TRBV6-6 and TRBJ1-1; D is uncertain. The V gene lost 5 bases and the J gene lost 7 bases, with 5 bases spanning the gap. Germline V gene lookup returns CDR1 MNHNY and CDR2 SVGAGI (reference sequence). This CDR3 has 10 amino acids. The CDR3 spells CASSHLEAFF. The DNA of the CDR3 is TGTGCCAGCAGTCACCTTGAAGCTTTCTTT.

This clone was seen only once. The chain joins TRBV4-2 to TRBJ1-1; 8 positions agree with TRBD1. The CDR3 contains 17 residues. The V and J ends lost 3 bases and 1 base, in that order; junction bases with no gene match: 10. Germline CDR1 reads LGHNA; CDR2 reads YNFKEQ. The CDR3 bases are TGTGCCAGCAGCCACGGACAGGGATTGGCCACGAACACTGAAGCTTTCTTT. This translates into CASSHGQGLATNTEAFF.

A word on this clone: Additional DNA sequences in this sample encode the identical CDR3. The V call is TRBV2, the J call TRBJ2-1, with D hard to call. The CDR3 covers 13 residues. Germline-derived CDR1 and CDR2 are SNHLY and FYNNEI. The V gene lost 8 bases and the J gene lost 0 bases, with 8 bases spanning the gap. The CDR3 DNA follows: TGTGCCAGCCGGGCGGACTCCTACAATGAGCAGTTCTTC. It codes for CASRADSYNEQFF.

CDR3 DNA: TGTGCCAGCAGCTTACGGCTAGCGGGAGGGAGGTACGAGCAGTACTTC. Residues: CASSLRLAGGRYEQYF. The chain joins TRBV7-2 to TRBJ2-7; 12 bases match TRBD2. Germline-derived CDR1 and CDR2 are SGHTA and FQGNSA. The trim removed 2 bases at V and 4 bases at J, leaving 6 bases unmatched. The CDR3 is 16 amino acids. Combining the CDR3 with reference TRBV7-2 and TRBJ2-7 gives the whole variable domain GAGVSQSPSNKVTEKGKDVELRCDPISGHTALYWYRQSLGQGLEFLIYFQGNSAPDKSGLPSDRFSAERTGGSVSTLTIQRTQQEDSAVYLCASSLRLAGGRYEQYFGPGTRLTVT.

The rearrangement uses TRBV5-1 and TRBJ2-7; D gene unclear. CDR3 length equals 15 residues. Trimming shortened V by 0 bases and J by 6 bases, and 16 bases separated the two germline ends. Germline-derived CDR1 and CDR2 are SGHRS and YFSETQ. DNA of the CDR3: TGCGCCAGCAGCTTGGCGGGCGACCCCAGTTTCGAGCAGTACTTC. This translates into CASSLAGDPSFEQYF.

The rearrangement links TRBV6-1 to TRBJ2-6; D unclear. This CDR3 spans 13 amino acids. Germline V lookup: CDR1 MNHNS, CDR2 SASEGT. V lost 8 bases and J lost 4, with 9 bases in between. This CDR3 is CASGPWGANVLTF. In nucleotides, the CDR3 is TGTGCCAGCGGGCCGTGGGGGGCCAACGTCCTGACTTTC.

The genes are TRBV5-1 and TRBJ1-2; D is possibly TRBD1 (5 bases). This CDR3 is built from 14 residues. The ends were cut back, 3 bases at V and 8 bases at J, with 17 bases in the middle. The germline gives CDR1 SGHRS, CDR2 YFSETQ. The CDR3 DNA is TGCGCCAGCAGCTCCCTTGAAGGGGCGGGCGGCTACACCTTC. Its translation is CASSSLEGAGGYTF.

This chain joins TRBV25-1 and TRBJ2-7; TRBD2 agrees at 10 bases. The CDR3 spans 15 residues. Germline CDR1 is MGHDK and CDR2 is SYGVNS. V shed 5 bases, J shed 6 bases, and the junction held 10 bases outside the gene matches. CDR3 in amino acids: CASSTIAGGTVEQYF. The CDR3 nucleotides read TGTGCCAGCAGTACCATAGCGGGAGGAACGGTCGAGCAGTACTTC.

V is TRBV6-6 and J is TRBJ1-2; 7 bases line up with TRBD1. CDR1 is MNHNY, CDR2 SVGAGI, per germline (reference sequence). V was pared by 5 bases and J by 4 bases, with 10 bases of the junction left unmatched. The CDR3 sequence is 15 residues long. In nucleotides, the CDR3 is TGTGCCAGCAGTGTTACAGGGGAAGCGGGCTATGGCTACACCTTC. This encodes CASSVTGEAGYGYTF.

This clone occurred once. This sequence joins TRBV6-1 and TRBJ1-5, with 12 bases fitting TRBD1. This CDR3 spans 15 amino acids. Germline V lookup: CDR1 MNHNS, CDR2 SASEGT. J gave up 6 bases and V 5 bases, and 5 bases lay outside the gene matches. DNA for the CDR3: TGTGCCAGCAGTCAGGGACAGGGGGCTGGTCAGCCCCAGCATTTT. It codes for CASSQGQGAGQPQHF.

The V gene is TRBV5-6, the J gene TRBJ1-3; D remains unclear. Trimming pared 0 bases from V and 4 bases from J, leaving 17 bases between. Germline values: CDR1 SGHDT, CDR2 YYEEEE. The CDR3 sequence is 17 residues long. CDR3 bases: TGTGCCAGCAGCTTGGAGGGCAGGCACCCGCTGGGAAACACCATATATTTT. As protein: CASSLEGRHPLGNTIYF.

CDR3: CASSLMNTGADEQFF. DNA of the CDR3: TGTGCCAGCAGCTTAATGAATACGGGGGCCGATGAGCAGTTCTTC. The V call is TRBV7-3, the J call TRBJ2-1; TRBD1 or TRBD2 may be the D gene (6 bases each). This CDR3 is 15 amino acids long. V was trimmed by 1 base and J by 8 bases, leaving 15 bases between them. Looked up from germline, CDR1 is SGHTA and CDR2 is FQGTGA.

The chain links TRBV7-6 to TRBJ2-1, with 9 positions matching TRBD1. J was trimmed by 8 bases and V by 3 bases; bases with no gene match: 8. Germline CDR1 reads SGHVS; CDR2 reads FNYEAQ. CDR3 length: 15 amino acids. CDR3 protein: CASSLGTGFTYEQFF. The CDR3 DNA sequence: TGTGCCAGCAGCTTGGGGACAGGGTTTACCTATGAGCAGTTCTTC.

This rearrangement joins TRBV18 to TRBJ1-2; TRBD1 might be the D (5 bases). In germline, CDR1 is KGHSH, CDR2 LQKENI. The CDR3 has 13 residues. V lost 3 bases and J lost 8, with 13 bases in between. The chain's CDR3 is CASSPRGGYGYTF. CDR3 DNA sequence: TGTGCCAGCTCACCCCGGGGGGGATACGGCTACACCTTC. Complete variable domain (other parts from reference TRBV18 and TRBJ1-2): NAGVMQNPRHLVRRRGQEARLRCSPMKGHSHVYWYRQLPEEGLKFMVYLQKENIIDESGMPKERFSAEFPKEGPSILRIQQVVRGDSAAYFCASSPRGGYGYTFGSGTRLTVV.

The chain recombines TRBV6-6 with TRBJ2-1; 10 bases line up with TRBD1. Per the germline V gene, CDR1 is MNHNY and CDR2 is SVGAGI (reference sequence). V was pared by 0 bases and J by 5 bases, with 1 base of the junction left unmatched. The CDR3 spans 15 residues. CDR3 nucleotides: TGTGCCAGCAGTTACTCGGGACAGGGGAACAATGAGCAGTTCTTC. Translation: CASSYSGQGNNEQFF.

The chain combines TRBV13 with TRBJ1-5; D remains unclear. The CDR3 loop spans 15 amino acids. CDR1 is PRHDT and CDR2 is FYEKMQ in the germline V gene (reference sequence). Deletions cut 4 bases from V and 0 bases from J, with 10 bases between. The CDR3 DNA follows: TGTGCCAGCAGCTCTACGTGGGTTAGCAATCAGCCCCAGCATTTT. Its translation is CASSSTWVSNQPQHF.

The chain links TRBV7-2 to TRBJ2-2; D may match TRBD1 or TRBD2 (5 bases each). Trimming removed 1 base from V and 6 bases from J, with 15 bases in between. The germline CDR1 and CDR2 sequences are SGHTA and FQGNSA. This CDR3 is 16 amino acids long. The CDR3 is CASSLEGVREPGELFF. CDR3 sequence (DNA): TGTGCCAGCAGCTTAGAAGGGGTGAGGGAACCCGGGGAGCTGTTTTTT.

CDR3 amino acids: CASSSRQNTGELFF. The CDR3 coding sequence is TGTGCCAGCAGCTCCCGACAGAACACCGGGGAGCTGTTTTTT. The chain carries TRBV11-2 and TRBJ2-2; the D is unclear. V was cut by 4 bases and J by 1 base, with 7 bases left in between. Germline-derived CDR1 and CDR2 are SGHAT and FQNNGV. The CDR3 runs 14 residues.